Listed below are T cell receptor beta chains from one sample, sequenced in a study of immune evolution from preneoplasia to lung adenocarcinoma. Sequencing was performed with immunoSEQ multiplex PCR; in TCRdb, only in-frame clones are kept and a portion is missing. This table holds 11,000 to 15,000 clones, less than 90% found once. Input material: FFPE lung adenocarcinoma in situ tissue. Receptors originate from an older donor with lung adenocarcinoma. The CDR3 runs from the conserved cysteine through the conserved F or W. The D gene is left open where the match is weak. A row's size may be missing; if present it is once, few, many or a size class.

j_call d_call clone_size v_call cdr3_nt cdr3_aa
TRBJ1-3 . . TRBV7-9 TGTGCCAGCAGCTTTGGAATCTCTGGAAACACCATATATTTT CASSFGISGNTIYF
TRBJ1-5 . few TRBV30 TGTGCCTGCACAGGGAGGGGATTGAGCAATCAGCCCCAGCATTTT CACTGRGLSNQPQHF
TRBJ2-3 TRBD2 . TRBV19 TGTGCCAGTAGTGACCCCGCGGGAGCCGGCACAGATACGCAGTATTTT CASSDPAGAGTDTQYF
TRBJ2-3 TRBD2 . TRBV28 TGTGCCAGCAGAACCAACAAGGGGGGCGGGAGGTATAGCACAGATACGCAGTATTTT CASRTNKGGGRYSTDTQYF
TRBJ2-7 TRBD2 . TRBV10-2 TGCGCCAGCAGTGAGACTAGCGGGTCCTACGAGCAGTACTTC CASSETSGSYEQYF
TRBJ2-1 TRBD1 . TRBV18 TGTGCCAGCTCACCACCCGGGACAGGGGGAAGCTCCTACAATGAGCAGTTCTTC CASSPPGTGGSSYNEQFF
TRBJ2-3 . . TRBV6-5 TGTGCCAGCCGATCAGAGGGGGATTCAGATACGCAGTATTTT CASRSEGDSDTQYF
TRBJ2-2 TRBD2 few TRBV7-3 TGTGCCAGCAGCTACCCCCGACCGACTAGCGGGAGACACACGAACACCGGGGAGCTGTTTTTT CASSYPRPTSGRHTNTGELFF
TRBJ1-5 TRBD1 . TRBV7-9 TGTGCCAGCAGCTCGACAGGGGACAATCAGCCCCAGCATTTT CASSSTGDNQPQHF
TRBJ2-7 . once TRBV30 TGTGCCTGGAGTGTACAAGGTTACGAGCAGTACTTC CAWSVQGYEQYF
TRBJ2-7 TRBD2 once TRBV5-3 TGTCCAGAAGCAGCGGGGCGGGCGGACTCCTGCGAGCAGTACTTC CPEAAGRADSCEQYF
TRBJ1-4 . few TRBV2 TGTGCCAGCACTGGGGGCGCAGGGATCGGTAATGAAAAACTGTTTTTT CASTGGAGIGNEKLFF
TRBJ1-1 TRBD1 . TRBV6-6 TGTGCCAGCAGTTATCAGGGGGAGGGGAACACTGAAGCTTTCTTT CASSYQGEGNTEAFF
TRBJ2-5 TRBD1 . TRBV18 TGTGCCAGCTCACCGCGACAGGGAAACGACCAAGAGACCCAGTACTTC CASSPRQGNDQETQYF
TRBJ2-7 TRBD2 . TRBV5-4 TGTGCCAGCAGCGGAGAAGGACTAGCGGTTTACGAGCAGTACTTC CASSGEGLAVYEQYF
TRBJ2-1 . . TRBV11-2 TGTGCCAGCAGCTTAGTGGGCGGCAGGGGAGGGTACAATGAGCAGTTCTTC CASSLVGGRGGYNEQFF
TRBJ1-4 TRBD1 . TRBV29-1 TGCAGCGCCCAAACAGGGGGCCTACGTGAAAAACTGTTTTTT CSAQTGGLREKLFF
TRBJ1-4 . . TRBV28 TGTGCCAGCAGTTTATTGGAGTCAGTCGGCGAAAAACTGTTTTTT CASSLLESVGEKLFF
TRBJ2-7 . . TRBV6-1 TGTGCCAGCACAACTAGGTATTCAGACGAGCAGTACTTC CASTTRYSDEQYF
TRBJ2-7 TRBD2 . TRBV27 TGTGCCAGCAGTTCCCCTAGCGGGAGCTTATCCTACGAGCAGTACTTC CASSSPSGSLSYEQYF